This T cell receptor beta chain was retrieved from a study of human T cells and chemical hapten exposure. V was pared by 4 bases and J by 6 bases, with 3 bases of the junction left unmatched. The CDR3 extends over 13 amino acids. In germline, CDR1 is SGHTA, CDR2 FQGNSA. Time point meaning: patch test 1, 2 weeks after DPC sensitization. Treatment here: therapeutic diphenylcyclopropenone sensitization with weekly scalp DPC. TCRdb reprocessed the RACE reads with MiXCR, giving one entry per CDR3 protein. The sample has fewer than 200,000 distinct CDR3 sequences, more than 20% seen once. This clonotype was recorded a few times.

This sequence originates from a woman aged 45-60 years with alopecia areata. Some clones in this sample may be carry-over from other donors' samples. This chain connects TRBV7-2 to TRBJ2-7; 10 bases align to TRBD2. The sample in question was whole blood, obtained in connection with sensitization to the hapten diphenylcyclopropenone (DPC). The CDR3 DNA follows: TGTGCCAGCAGCTCTACTAGCGGGATCGAGCAGTACTTC. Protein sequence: CASSSTSGIEQYF.